The 12 T cell receptor beta chains reported below all come from one sample, sequenced in a study of regulatory T cells in long-lasting Graves disease. TCR beta libraries were built with iRepertoire HTBI primers and Arm-PCR of CDR3 regions. TCRdb redid the calling of the multiplex PCR reads with MiXCR, one entry per CDR3 protein. Found here are about 220,000 distinct CDR3 sequences, roughly 18% of them singletons; the top ten hold about 12%. Time point specified: newly diagnosed GD, antithyroid drugs for less than 3 months. Researchers made the TCR library from RNA that was extracted from PBMCs. A further study also used this sample, focusing on T cells in Graves' hyperthyroidism and ophthalmopathy.

The material sequenced was peripheral blood mononuclear cells (PBMCs), taken at new diagnosis, from a patient treated with antithyroid drugs. The source of these receptors is a woman aged 30 to 39 with Graves disease.

This clonotype has a count of ten or more. The chain couples TRBV2 to TRBJ2-6; D could derive from TRBD1 or TRBD2 (6 bases each). Trimming took 0 bases from V and 4 from J, leaving 13 bases between them. From germline, CDR1 is SNHLY and CDR2 FYNNEI. The CDR3 is 17 residues long. CDR3: CASSEARGGKGANVLTF. In nucleotides, the CDR3 is TGTGCCAGCAGTGAAGCGCGAGGGGGGAAAGGGGCCAACGTCCTGACTTTC.

The chain links TRBV12-3 or TRBV12-4 to TRBJ2-1; 8 bases align to TRBD2. The CDR3 totals 17 residues. The V gene end was trimmed by 3 bases and the J gene end by 7 bases; junction bases not matched to a gene: 14. Here the CDR3 DNA reads TGTGCCAGCAGTTTTCGTCCATCAGCGGGAGTCTTGAATGAGCAGTTCTTC. Protein sequence: CASSFRPSAGVLNEQFF.

In its sample, this clonotype was seen many times. The V and J genes are TRBV2 and TRBJ1-2; 8 bases are shared with TRBD1. Germline V lookup: CDR1 SNHLY, CDR2 FYNNEI. The CDR3 sequence is 13 residues long. J lost 6 bases, V lost 4 bases, and 4 bases had no gene match. The CDR3 is CASSADRGNGYTF. The DNA of the CDR3 is TGTGCCAGCAGTGCCGACAGGGGCAATGGCTACACCTTC.

This rearrangement joins TRBV19 to TRBJ1-4; tentative D call: TRBD1 (5 bases). This CDR3 is built from 17 residues. The V end lost 5 bases, the J end lost 1 base, and 17 bases lay between the germline ends. Germline loops: CDR1 LNHDA, CDR2 SQIVND (reference sequence). CDR3 amino acids: CASSPGPTRVTNEKLFF. CDR3 sequence (DNA): TGTGCCAGTAGTCCGGGACCCACGAGGGTAACTAATGAAAAACTGTTTTTT.

This clonotype was recorded at least ten times. This chain links TRBV6-2 or TRBV6-3 with TRBJ2-3, with TRBD2 matching over 13 bases. The CDR3 runs to 16 residues. Germline V gene sequence: CDR1 MNHEY, CDR2 SVGEGT. With 7 bases clipped from V and 2 bases from J, the junction kept 6 bases outside the gene matches. DNA of the CDR3: TGTGCCAGCACCCCGACTAGCGGGAGGCCCACAGATACGCAGTATTTT. Translating it yields CASTPTSGRPTDTQYF.

The genes are TRBV2 and TRBJ1-3, with D unresolved. V was clipped by 6 bases and J by 5 bases, with 11 bases between them. The CDR3 has 13 amino acids. The V gene's germline CDR1 is SNHLY and CDR2 FYNNEI. The CDR3 spells CASSAGPRNTIYF. The DNA of the CDR3 is TGTGCCAGCAGCGCAGGACCTCGAAACACCATATATTTT.

Notes on this clonotype: This could be a read error, since a much larger clone is one nucleotide away. The chain is built from TRBV4-2 and TRBJ1-2, with D unresolved. V was cut by 2 bases and J by 6 bases, with 16 bases left in between. CDR1 is LGHNA, CDR2 YNFKEQ, per germline. The CDR3 loop spans 15 amino acids. The CDR3 protein is CASSQREGIYDGYTF. CDR3 coding DNA: TGTGCCAGCAGCCAAAGAGAGGGTATTTATGATGGCTACACCTTC.

This clonotype has a count of ten or more. The V and J genes are TRBV20-1 and TRBJ1-5; TRBD1 matches 8 bases. V was clipped by 6 bases and J by 6 bases; unmatched bases: 4. The CDR3 is 12 amino acids. Germline V CDR1 and CDR2: DFQATT, SNEGSKA (reference sequence). The CDR3 DNA follows: TGCAGTGCCGACAGGGGTAGTCAGCCCCAGCATTTT. It codes for CSADRGSQPQHF.

This clonotype was detected ten times or more. This sequence joins TRBV7-8 and TRBJ2-7; 7 bases match TRBD2. Germline CDR1 and CDR2: SGHVS and FQNEAQ. CDR3 length: 14 residues. With 5 bases clipped from V and 4 bases from J, the junction kept 8 bases outside the gene matches. In DNA form, the CDR3 reads TGTGCCAGCAGCCCACAGTCGGGGGGATACGAGCAGTACTTC. It is translated as CASSPQSGGYEQYF.

At least ten counts were recorded for this clonotype. The V and J genes are TRBV20-1 and TRBJ1-1, with 7 nucleotides matching TRBD1. The germline V gene has CDR1 DFQATT and CDR2 SNEGSKA (reference sequence). V lost 6 bases and J lost 4; bases outside the gene matches: 11. The length of the CDR3 is 14 residues. The CDR3 protein is CSAHPRTGATEAFF. CDR3 coding DNA: TGCAGTGCACATCCTCGTACAGGGGCCACTGAAGCTTTCTTT.

There are a few counts of this clonotype. The J gene is TRBJ1-2, the V gene TRBV20-1; a possible D gene is TRBD1 (5 bases). CDR1 is DFQATT and CDR2 is SNEGSKA in the germline V gene (reference sequence). The CDR3 runs 13 residues. V lost 5 bases to trimming and J lost 4 bases, with 14 bases between them. The CDR3 reads CSAYYRDFYGYTF. CDR3 DNA: TGCAGTGCTTATTACCGGGACTTCTATGGCTACACCTTC.

This clonotype has at least ten counts. The chain has TRBV19 and TRBJ2-7; a possible D gene is TRBD1 (6 bases). From germline, CDR1 is LNHDA and CDR2 SQIVND (reference sequence). The CDR3 covers 15 residues. V lost 9 bases to trimming and J lost 2 bases, with 20 bases between them. The CDR3 DNA is TGTGCCAGCAGATCAAAGGGCACAGGGCCCTACGAGCAGTACTTC. Translating gives CASRSKGTGPYEQYF.